The 29 T cell receptor beta chains presented below share a single source sample, sequenced in a study of response to subunit inactivated influenza vaccine. TCRdb analysed the RT-PCR reads with MiXCR anew, one entry per CDR3 protein. This table holds 250,000 to 350,000 distinct CDR3 sequences, approximately 20% found once. The sequencing here drew on PBMCs from blood, taken less than 22 months after vaccination. The receptors originated from a man aged 45 to 70 who received an inactivated influenza vaccine.

The genes are TRBV20-1 and TRBJ2-5; 12 bases are shared with TRBD2. V lost 7 bases to trimming and J lost 5 bases; unmatched junction nucleotides: 11. From germline, CDR1 is DFQATT and CDR2 SNEGSKA (reference sequence). This CDR3 region has 15 residues. The CDR3 is CSVTGLAGSSETQYF. CDR3 nucleotide sequence: TGCAGTGTTACAGGACTAGCGGGGTCCTCTGAGACCCAGTACTTC.

The sample holds a few counts of this clonotype. The genes are TRBV10-3 and TRBJ1-3; unclear D gene. Germline assignment: CDR1 ENHRY and CDR2 SYGVKD. The CDR3 is made up of 15 amino acids. Trimming took off 0 bases at V and 7 bases at J, with 13 bases between the two ends. CDR3 nucleotides: TGTGCCATCAGTGAGTCTGGCAGCACCAAGAACACCATATATTTT. It is translated as CAISESGSTKNTIYF.

The sample holds a few counts of this clonotype. This chain uses TRBV7-9 with TRBJ1-2; D uncertain. The CDR3 contains 15 residues. V was shortened by 9 bases and J by 1 base, with 18 bases between the two germline ends. Germline CDR1 and CDR2: SEHNR and FQNEAQ (reference sequence). CDR3 in DNA: TGTGCCAGTGTTTTGTCCGGGCCGAATAACTATGGCTACACCTTC. Translating gives CASVLSGPNNYGYTF.

V gene TRBV7-3 combines with J gene TRBJ2-6; possible D gene TRBD1, 6 bases. V lost 4 bases and J lost 2, with 18 bases in between. This CDR3 has 18 residues. Germline CDR1 reads SGHTA; CDR2 reads FQGTGA. CDR3 protein: CASSSNSAGVTGANVLTF. The CDR3 nucleotides are TGTGCCAGCAGCTCAAATTCGGCAGGGGTCACTGGGGCCAACGTCCTGACTTTC.

This clonotype has only a few counts. This sequence joins TRBV4-1 and TRBJ1-4; D is uncertain. CDR1 and CDR2 from the germline V gene are MGHRA and YSYEKL. The V gene lost 5 bases and the J gene lost 8 bases, with 18 bases spanning the gap. This CDR3 has 15 amino acids. CDR3 sequence: CASSSPGNLGEKLFF. CDR3 nucleotide sequence: TGCGCCAGCAGCTCACCCGGGAATCTCGGGGAAAAACTGTTTTTT.

The sample holds a few counts of this clonotype. The CDR3 reads CSASEGTDTQYF. The CDR3 coding sequence is TGCAGTGCGAGTGAGGGGACAGATACGCAGTATTTT. The gene calls are TRBV20-1 and TRBJ2-3; tentatively, D is TRBD1 or TRBD2 (5 bases each). The germline V gene encodes CDR1 DFQATT and CDR2 SNEGSKA (reference sequence). V was cut by 6 bases and J by 3 bases, with 10 bases left in between. The CDR3 sequence is 12 residues long.

J is TRBJ2-1 and V is TRBV7-2; D call uncertain. This CDR3 spans 17 amino acids. Germline CDR1 reads SGHTA; CDR2 reads FQGNSA. Deletions cut 0 bases from V and 0 bases from J, with 12 bases between. DNA of the CDR3: TGTGCCAGCAGCTTAGCGCTCACAGACCACTCCTACAATGAGCAGTTCTTC. Residues: CASSLALTDHSYNEQFF.

This clonotype was seen a handful of times. V is TRBV7-2 and J is TRBJ1-5, with 9 bases matching TRBD1. The ends lost 5 bases at V and 5 bases at J; junction bases unmatched: 7. Per germline, CDR1 SGHTA and CDR2 FQGNSA. The CDR3 is 15 amino acids. The CDR3 coding sequence is TGTGCCAGCAGCCTCCGTAGGACAGGGGATCAGCCCCAGCATTTT. It translates to CASSLRRTGDQPQHF.

This chain's CDR3 is CASSWTAGGRTDTQYF. Written as DNA, the CDR3 is TGTGCCAGCAGCTGGACGGCGGGGGGGCGCACAGATACGCAGTATTTT. The chain joins TRBV5-6 to TRBJ2-3; TRBD2 matches 9 bases. The junction had 6 bases not matched to a gene; V was cut back by 3 bases and J by 1 base. CDR1 is SGHDT and CDR2 is YYEEEE in the germline V gene. The CDR3 loop spans 16 amino acids.

This clonotype was found a few times. The genes are TRBV2 and TRBJ1-5; D remains unclear. V was clipped by 7 bases and J by 0 bases, with 10 bases between them. This CDR3 is built from 14 residues. The germline gives CDR1 SNHLY, CDR2 FYNNEI. The DNA for the CDR3 is TGTGCCAGCAATTTGCAGAATAGCAATCAGCCCCAGCATTTT. It yields the protein CASNLQNSNQPQHF.

This chain uses TRBV4-2 with TRBJ1-5; D is perhaps TRBD1 (6 bases). The CDR3 contains 17 residues. Germline lookup yields CDR1 LGHNA and CDR2 YNFKEQ. Trimming cost V 0 bases and J 0 bases, with 12 bases left between them. The CDR3 sequence: CASSQDRTDYSNQPQHF. CDR3 nucleotide sequence: TGTGCCAGCAGCCAAGATAGGACAGACTATAGCAATCAGCCCCAGCATTTT.

CDR3 loop: CASSPIGQNQETQYF. The CDR3 region has the DNA TGTGCCAGCAGCCCCATCGGACAGAATCAAGAGACCCAGTACTTC. V usage is TRBV7-9 and J usage is TRBJ2-5; a possible D gene is TRBD1 (6 bases). Trimming cost V 5 bases and J 2 bases, with 15 bases left between them. There are 15 residues in the CDR3. CDR1 and CDR2 (germline): SEHNR, FQNEAQ (reference sequence).

The genes are TRBV4-3 and TRBJ2-3; D possibly uses TRBD1 or TRBD2 (5 bases each). The CDR3 is 15 residues long. V lost 0 bases, J lost 0 bases, and 7 bases lay in between. The germline gives CDR1 LGHNA, CDR2 YSLEER. The CDR3 reads CASSQEGESTDTQYF. CDR3 DNA sequence: TGCGCCAGCAGCCAAGAAGGGGAGAGCACAGATACGCAGTATTTT.

Ten or more counts support this clonotype. The rearrangement uses TRBV25-1 and TRBJ1-1; no reliable D call. This CDR3 contains 14 residues. Germline CDR1 is MGHDK and CDR2 is SYGVNS. V was clipped by 5 bases and J by 0 bases, with 10 bases between them. DNA of the CDR3: TGTGCCAGCAGTTTTTCTCACATGAACACTGAAGCTTTCTTT. This gives the protein CASSFSHMNTEAFF.

This chain joins TRBV6-2 or TRBV6-3 and TRBJ1-1, with a tentative D call TRBD1 (6 bases). The CDR3 covers 20 residues. Trimming shortened V by 2 bases and J by 0 bases, and 25 bases separated the two germline ends. Germline loops: CDR1 MNHEY, CDR2 SVGEGT. CDR3 loop: CASSYNSPATGRNLNTEAFF. The CDR3 DNA follows: TGTGCCAGCAGTTACAATTCCCCAGCGACAGGACGGAACTTGAACACTGAAGCTTTCTTT.

The V and J genes are TRBV27 and TRBJ2-3; D remains ambiguous. Trimming pared 0 bases from V and 5 bases from J, leaving 6 bases between. The germline V gene has CDR1 MNHEY and CDR2 SMNVEV (reference sequence). The CDR3 totals 13 residues. CDR3 sequence (DNA): TGTGCCAGCAGTTTATCCTCCTTAGATACGCAGTATTTT. This encodes CASSLSSLDTQYF.

The V gene is TRBV20-1, the J gene TRBJ2-1, with 8 bases aligning to TRBD2. Germline V gene lookup returns CDR1 DFQATT and CDR2 SNEGSKA (reference sequence). V lost 0 bases to trimming and J lost 7 bases; unmatched junction nucleotides: 5. The CDR3 totals 14 residues. The DNA of the CDR3 is TGCAGTGCTAGAGACACTAGCGGAATGAATGAGCAGTTCTTC. Its protein product is CSARDTSGMNEQFF.

The chain uses TRBV7-2 and TRBJ1-3; D ambiguous. The CDR3 consists of 16 residues. The V gene lost 1 base and the J gene lost 4 bases, with 14 bases spanning the gap. Germline V CDR1 and CDR2: SGHTA, FQGNSA. CDR3 sequence (DNA): TGTGCCAGCAGCTTAGGGAGGGCTCTGGGGGGAAACACCATATATTTT. This codes for CASSLGRALGGNTIYF.

This clonotype was observed at least ten times. The chain links TRBV5-4 to TRBJ1-6; 7 nucleotides agree with TRBD1. The CDR3 covers 15 residues. J was trimmed by 9 bases and V by 4 bases; bases with no gene match: 10. Germline V CDR1 and CDR2: SGHNT, YYREEE (reference sequence). Here the CDR3 DNA reads TGTGCCAGCAGCCTCCAAACAGGGGCCACTTCACCCCTCCACTTT. It codes for CASSLQTGATSPLHF.

The chain recombines TRBV30 with TRBJ1-2; D might be TRBD1 (6 bases). The CDR3 is made up of 14 amino acids. Germline CDR1 and CDR2: GTSNPN and SVGIG (reference sequence). V dropped 5 bases and J dropped 4 bases, with 17 bases sitting between them. CDR3 in DNA: TGTGCCTGGGGGACACCGGGACAACTCTATGGCTACACCTTC. This gives the protein CAWGTPGQLYGYTF.

The rearrangement joins TRBV6-1 to TRBJ2-3; no definite D call. V lost 2 bases and J lost 4, with 4 bases in between. Germline CDR1 MNHNS, CDR2 SASEGT. The CDR3 contains 12 residues. The DNA of the CDR3 is TGTGCCAGCAGTGAACGCCCAGATACGCAGTATTTT. Translating it yields CASSERPDTQYF.

This clonotype was seen a few times. J is TRBJ2-2 and V is TRBV5-1; no definite D call. The V end lost 2 bases, the J end lost 2 bases, and 16 bases lay between the germline ends. Germline CDR1 is SGHRS and CDR2 is YFSETQ. The CDR3 loop spans 17 amino acids. CDR3 loop: CASSFLTSFLNTGELFF. The CDR3 DNA reads as TGCGCCAGCAGCTTCCTGACAAGTTTTCTCAACACCGGGGAGCTGTTTTTT.

The V call is TRBV20-1, the J call TRBJ1-5; TRBD1 agrees at 8 bases. This CDR3 region has 17 residues. With V trimmed by 0 bases and J by 6 bases, 13 bases remained unmatched. The V gene's germline CDR1 is DFQATT and CDR2 SNEGSKA (reference sequence). Here the CDR3 reads CSARDSGQVGGSQPQHF. The CDR3 DNA reads as TGCAGTGCTAGAGATTCGGGACAGGTTGGTGGGAGTCAGCCCCAGCATTTT.

This clonotype was seen a handful of times. The chain uses TRBV9 and TRBJ2-7, with D possibly matching TRBD2 (5 bases). The CDR3 extends over 14 amino acids. V gave up 4 bases and J gave up 0 bases, with 11 bases separating them. Germline CDR1 reads SGDLS; CDR2 reads YYNGEE. CDR3 protein: CASSPRGVSYEQYF. CDR3 DNA sequence: TGTGCCAGCAGCCCCCGGGGAGTCTCCTACGAGCAGTACTTC.

V is TRBV4-2 and J is TRBJ2-2; 12 bases fit TRBD2. V trimming: 3 bases; J trimming: 2 bases; junction bases outside the gene matches: 4. Germline V gene sequence: CDR1 LGHNA, CDR2 YNFKEQ. This CDR3 has 17 amino acids. The CDR3 coding sequence is TGTGCCAGCAGCCAGGCTAGCGGGAGGGCCAACACCGGGGAGCTGTTTTTT. Its translation: CASSQASGRANTGELFF.

This chain uses TRBV12-3 or TRBV12-4 with TRBJ1-5; perhaps TRBD1 as D (6 bases). V lost 5 bases and J lost 2, with 16 bases in between. This CDR3 is built from 16 residues. The CDR3 DNA reads as TGTGCCAGCAGTCAGATAGACAGGAGTCGCAATCAGCCCCAGCATTTT. As protein: CASSQIDRSRNQPQHF.

This chain connects TRBV28 to TRBJ2-7, with TRBD2 matching 7 bases. The CDR3 consists of 13 residues. Germline CDR1 is MDHEN and CDR2 is SYDVKM. V lost 11 bases, J lost 1 base, and 8 bases stayed unmatched. CDR3 protein: CASVPGLSYEQYF. DNA for the CDR3: TGTGCCTCCGTCCCGGGACTATCCTACGAGCAGTACTTC. Full variable domain (remainder filled in from reference TRBV28 and TRBJ2-7): DVKVTQSSRYLVKRTGEKVFLECVQDMDHENMFWYRQDPGLGLRLIYFSYDVKMKEKGDIPEGYSVSREKKERFSLILESASTNQTSMYLCASVPGLSYEQYFGPGTRLTVT.

The rearrangement links TRBV20-1 to TRBJ1-1; 8 positions match TRBD1. V dropped 0 bases and J dropped 3; count of bases not matched to a gene: 9. CDR3 size: 16 residues. The germline CDR1 and CDR2 sequences are DFQATT and SNEGSKA (reference sequence). For the CDR3, the DNA is TGCAGTGCTAGAGATCTACAGGGGGTGGGGGACACTGAAGCTTTCTTT. This encodes CSARDLQGVGDTEAFF.

This clonotype occurred a few times. The J gene is TRBJ2-3, the V gene TRBV7-2, with 7 bases lining up with TRBD2. The CDR3 consists of 14 residues. Germline CDR1 is SGHTA and CDR2 is FQGNSA. The J segment lost 8 bases and the V segment lost 4 bases, leaving 9 bases of the junction unmatched. CDR3 loop: CASSSSGRVGTQYF. Here the CDR3 DNA reads TGTGCCAGCAGCTCTAGCGGCCGCGTTGGTACGCAGTATTTT.